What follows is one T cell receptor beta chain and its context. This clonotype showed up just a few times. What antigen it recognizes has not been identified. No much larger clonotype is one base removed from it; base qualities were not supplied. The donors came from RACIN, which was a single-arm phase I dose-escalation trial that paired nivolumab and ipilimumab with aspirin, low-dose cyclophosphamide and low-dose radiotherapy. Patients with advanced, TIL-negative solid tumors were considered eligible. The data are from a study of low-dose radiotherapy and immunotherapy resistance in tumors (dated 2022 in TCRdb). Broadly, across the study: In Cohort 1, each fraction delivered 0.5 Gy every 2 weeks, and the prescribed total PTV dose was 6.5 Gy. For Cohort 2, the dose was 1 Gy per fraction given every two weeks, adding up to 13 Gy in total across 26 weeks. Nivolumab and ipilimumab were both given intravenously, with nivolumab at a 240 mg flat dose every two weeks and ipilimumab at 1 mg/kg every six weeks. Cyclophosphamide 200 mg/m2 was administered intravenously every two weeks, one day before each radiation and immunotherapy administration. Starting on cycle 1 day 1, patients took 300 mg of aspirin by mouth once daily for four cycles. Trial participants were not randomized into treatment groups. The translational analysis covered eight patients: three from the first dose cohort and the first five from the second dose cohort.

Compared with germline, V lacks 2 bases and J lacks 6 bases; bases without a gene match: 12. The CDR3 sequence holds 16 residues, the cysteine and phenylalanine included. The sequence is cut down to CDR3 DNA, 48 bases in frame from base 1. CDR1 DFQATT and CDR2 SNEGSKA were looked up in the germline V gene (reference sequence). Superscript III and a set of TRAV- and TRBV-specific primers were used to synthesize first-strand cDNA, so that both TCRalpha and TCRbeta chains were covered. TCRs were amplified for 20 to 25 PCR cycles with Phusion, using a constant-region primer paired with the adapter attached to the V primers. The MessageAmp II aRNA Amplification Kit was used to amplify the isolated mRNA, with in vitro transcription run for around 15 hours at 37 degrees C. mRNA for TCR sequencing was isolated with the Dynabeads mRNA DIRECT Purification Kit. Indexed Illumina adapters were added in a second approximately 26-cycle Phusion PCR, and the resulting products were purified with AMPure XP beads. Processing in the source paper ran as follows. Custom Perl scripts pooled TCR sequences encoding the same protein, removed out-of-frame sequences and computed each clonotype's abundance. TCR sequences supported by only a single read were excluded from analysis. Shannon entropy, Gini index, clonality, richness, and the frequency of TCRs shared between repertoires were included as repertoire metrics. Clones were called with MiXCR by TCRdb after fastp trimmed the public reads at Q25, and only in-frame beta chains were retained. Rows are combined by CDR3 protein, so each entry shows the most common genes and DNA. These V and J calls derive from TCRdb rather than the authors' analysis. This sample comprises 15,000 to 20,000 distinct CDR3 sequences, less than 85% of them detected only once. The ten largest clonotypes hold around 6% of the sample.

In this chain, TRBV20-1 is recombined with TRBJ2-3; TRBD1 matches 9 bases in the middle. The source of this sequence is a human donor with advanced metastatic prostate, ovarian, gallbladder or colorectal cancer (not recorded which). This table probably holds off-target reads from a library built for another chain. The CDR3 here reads CSARPSTGGHADTQYF. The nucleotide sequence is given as TGCAGTGCTAGACCCTCCACAGGGGGCCACGCGGATACGCAGTATTTT.